This passage covers 17 T cell receptor beta chains from one sample sequenced in a study of control samples from healthy donors and cancer patients. The repertoire was sequenced with immunoSEQ multiplex PCR; TCRdb's copy has only in-frame clones and lacks some. The top ten hold more than 8% of the sample, which has around 120,000 clones, roughly 87% seen once. Sequenced input: blood. Receptor source: a middle-aged man in good health.

The chain carries TRBV10-2 and TRBJ1-1, with a possible D match to TRBD1 (5 bases). V was shortened by 3 bases and J by 1 base, with 12 bases between the two germline ends. The length of the CDR3 is 15 residues. CDR1 WSHSY and CDR2 SAAADI come from the germline V gene. In DNA form, the CDR3 reads TGCGCCAGCAGTGACGGGACCTTAGGGAACACTGAAGCTTTCTTT. Its translation is CASSDGTLGNTEAFF.

The chain has TRBV11-3 and TRBJ1-1, with 9 bases that match TRBD1. This CDR3 contains 16 residues. The V segment lost 4 bases and the J segment 1 base; nucleotides outside the gene matches: 7. The germline CDR1 and CDR2 sequences are SGHNT and YENEEA. DNA for the CDR3: TGTGCCAGCAGCTCAAGAGGGGACAGGGCGAACACTGAAGCTTTCTTT. This sequence encodes CASSSRGDRANTEAFF.

The rearrangement links TRBV10-1 to TRBJ1-2; D may be TRBD1 (6 bases). The germline V and J ends were trimmed by 3 bases and 3 bases, with 11 bases remaining between them. The CDR3 has 14 amino acids. The V gene's germline CDR1 is WNHNN and CDR2 SYGVQD (reference sequence). The CDR3: CASSDSDRYYGYTF. CDR3 DNA sequence: TGCGCCAGCAGTGATTCGGACAGATACTATGGCTACACCTTC.

This clone has just one count. The chain joins TRBV9 to TRBJ2-7; 8 bases agree with TRBD2. This CDR3 has 15 amino acids. The J segment lost 5 bases and the V segment lost 1 base, leaving 8 bases of the junction unmatched. The germline V gene has CDR1 SGDLS and CDR2 YYNGEE. CDR3: CASSVRTGGNHEQYF. The CDR3 DNA reads TGTGCCAGCAGCGTACGGACGGGGGGGAACCACGAGCAGTACTTC. Full variable domain (missing parts from reference TRBV9 and TRBJ2-7): DSGVTQTPKHLITATGQRVTLRCSPRSGDLSVYWYQQSLDQGLQFLIQYYNGEERAKGNILERFSAQQFPDLHSELNLSSLELGDSALYFCASSVRTGGNHEQYFGPGTRLTVT.

The V call is TRBV18, the J call TRBJ1-5, with D maybe TRBD1 (6 bases). The CDR3 has 14 residues. Looked up from germline, CDR1 is KGHSH and CDR2 is LQKENI. Trimming took off 2 bases at V and 3 bases at J, with 8 bases between the two ends. This CDR3 reads CASSPTGTNQPQHF. DNA for the CDR3: TGTGCCAGCTCACCAACAGGGACCAATCAGCCCCAGCATTTT.

The chain employs TRBV6-5 and TRBJ2-5, with TRBD1 matching 9 bases. The CDR3 length is 15 residues. With V trimmed by 7 bases and J by 3 bases, 9 bases remained unmatched. The germline V gene encodes CDR1 MNHEY and CDR2 SVGAGI. CDR3 sequence reads: CASTHSGTGKETQYF. The CDR3 DNA reads as TGTGCCAGCACCCATTCCGGGACAGGGAAAGAGACCCAGTACTTC.

The chain couples TRBV18 to TRBJ2-1; D perhaps matches TRBD1 (5 bases). The V and J ends lost 0 bases and 2 bases respectively, with 11 bases between them. The CDR3 has 16 residues. Germline CDR1 KGHSH, CDR2 LQKENI. DNA of the CDR3: TGTGCCAGCTCACCACCCTGGGGCCTTACCTACAATGAGCAGTTCTTC. Translating gives CASSPPWGLTYNEQFF.

Only a few counts were recorded for this clone. The chain links TRBV11-3 to TRBJ2-2; D gene ambiguous. From germline, CDR1 is SGHNT and CDR2 YENEEA. This CDR3 is 15 amino acids long. V was shortened by 1 base and J by 1 base, with 7 bases between the two germline ends. Written as DNA, the CDR3 is TGTGCCAGCAGCTTAGTTTGGGGGAACACCGGGGAGCTGTTTTTT. It codes for CASSLVWGNTGELFF.

This chain links TRBV9 with TRBJ1-5; no reliable D call. This CDR3 spans 15 amino acids. CDR1 and CDR2 from the germline V gene are SGDLS and YYNGEE. V was pared by 2 bases and J by 5 bases, with 14 bases between. CDR3 sequence: CASSVGWAGYQPQHF. The CDR3 DNA follows: TGTGCCAGCAGCGTGGGGTGGGCGGGGTATCAGCCCCAGCATTTT.

This chain uses TRBV5-8 with TRBJ1-3, with D maybe TRBD1 (5 bases). The CDR3 totals 18 residues. Germline CDR1 and CDR2: SGHTS and YDEGEE. Trimming pared 0 bases from V and 0 bases from J, leaving 16 bases between. For the CDR3, the DNA is TGTGCCAGCAGCTTGGGCGAGGGGCAGGGACTCTCTGGAAACACCATATATTTT. Its translation: CASSLGEGQGLSGNTIYF.

The chain combines TRBV11-1 with TRBJ2-7, with D perhaps matching TRBD1 or TRBD2 (5 bases each). V gave up 0 bases and J gave up 3 bases, with 12 bases separating them. The CDR3 extends over 15 amino acids. CDR1 and CDR2 (germline): SGHAT, FQDESV (reference sequence). The CDR3 here is CASSLALGTDYEQYF. The CDR3 bases are TGTGCCAGCAGCTTAGCGCTCGGGACGGACTACGAGCAGTACTTC. The complete variable domain, with remaining parts taken from reference TRBV11-1 and TRBJ2-7, reads EAEVAQSPRYKITEKSQAVAFWCDPISGHATLYWYRQILGQGPELLVQFQDESVVDDSQLPKDRFSAERLKGVDSTLKIQPAELGDSAMYLCASSLALGTDYEQYFGPGTRLTVT.

This chain connects TRBV2 to TRBJ1-2, with 8 bases fitting TRBD1. Trimming cost V 4 bases and J 8 bases; bases outside gene matches: 9. The CDR3 covers 14 residues. In germline, CDR1 is SNHLY, CDR2 FYNNEI. The DNA of the CDR3 is TGTGCCAGCAGTGGGACAGGGTTGTCTCGAGGCTACACCTTC. It specifies CASSGTGLSRGYTF.

The chain is built from TRBV7-9 and TRBJ2-3; D may correspond to TRBD1 or TRBD2 (5 bases each). The V and J ends lost 8 bases and 5 bases respectively, with 8 bases between them. Germline V gene sequence: CDR1 SEHNR, CDR2 FQNEAQ (reference sequence). CDR3 length: 11 residues. For the CDR3, the DNA is TGTGCCAGCGCGAGGGGAGATACGCAGTATTTT. It codes for CASARGDTQYF.

J is TRBJ1-5 and V is TRBV3-1 (or the pseudogene TRBV3-2); tentatively, D is TRBD1 (5 bases). Trimming cost V 5 bases and J 7 bases, with 9 bases left between them. Per germline, CDR1 LGHDT and CDR2 YNNKEL (reference sequence). The CDR3 has 12 residues. The CDR3 region is CASSRGSQPQHF. In DNA form, the CDR3 reads TGTGCCAGCAGCAGGGGCAGCCAGCCCCAGCATTTT.

In nucleotides, the CDR3 is TGTGCCAGCTCACCACTGGGGGGGATGGCTTTCTTT. Protein sequence: CASSPLGGMAFF. This chain joins TRBV18 and TRBJ1-1; D possibly corresponds to TRBD1 (5 bases). The CDR3 is 12 residues long. Germline CDR1 and CDR2: KGHSH and LQKENI. The V and J ends lost 1 base and 11 bases respectively, with 11 bases between them.

V gene TRBV4-3 combines with J gene TRBJ1-3; D is unresolved. CDR1 and CDR2 from the germline V gene are LGHNA and YSLEER. The CDR3 runs to 13 residues. V was pared by 4 bases and J by 4 bases, with 8 bases between. Here the CDR3 DNA reads TGCGCCAGCAGCCGAGAACCAGGAAACACCATATATTTT. Translating it yields CASSREPGNTIYF.

The chain recombines TRBV30 with TRBJ2-2, with D hard to call. Germline V gives CDR1 GTSNPN, CDR2 SVGIG (reference sequence). Between the trimmed V and J ends, which lost 4 bases and 6 bases, there was a span of 6 bases. This CDR3 contains 11 residues. CDR3 coding DNA: TGTGCCTGGAAGGGTCCCGGGGAGCTGTTTTTT. It encodes CAWKGPGELFF.